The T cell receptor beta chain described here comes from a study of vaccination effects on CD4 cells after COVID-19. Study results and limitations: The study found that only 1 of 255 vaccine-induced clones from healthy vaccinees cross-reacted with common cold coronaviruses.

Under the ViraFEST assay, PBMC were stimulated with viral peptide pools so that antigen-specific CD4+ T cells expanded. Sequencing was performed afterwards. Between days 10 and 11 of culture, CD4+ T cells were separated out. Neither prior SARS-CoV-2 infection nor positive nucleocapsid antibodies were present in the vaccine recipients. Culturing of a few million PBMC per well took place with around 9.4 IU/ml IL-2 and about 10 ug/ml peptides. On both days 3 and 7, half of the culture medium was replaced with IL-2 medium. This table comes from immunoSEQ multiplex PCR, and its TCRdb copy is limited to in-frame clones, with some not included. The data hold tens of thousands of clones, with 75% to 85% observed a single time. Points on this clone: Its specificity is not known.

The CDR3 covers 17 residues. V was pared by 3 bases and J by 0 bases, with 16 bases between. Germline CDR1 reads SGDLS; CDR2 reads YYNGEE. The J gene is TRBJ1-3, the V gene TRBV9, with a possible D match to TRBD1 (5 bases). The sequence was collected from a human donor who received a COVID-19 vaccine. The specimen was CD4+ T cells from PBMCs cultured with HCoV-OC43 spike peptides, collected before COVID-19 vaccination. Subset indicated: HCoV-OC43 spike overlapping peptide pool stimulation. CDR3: CASSALGTFDSGNTIYF. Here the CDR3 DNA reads TGTGCCAGCAGCGCCCTCGGGACTTTCGACTCTGGAAACACCATATATTTT.